One and the same sample provided the 11 T cell receptor beta chains below, sequenced in a study of blood T cell repertoires in COVID-19. TCRdb's table, derived via immunoSEQ multiplex PCR, lists solely in-frame clones and lacks some. The table records over 200,000 clones, over 80% of them present only once. Input material: peripheral blood. The source of these receptors is a human donor in a cohort sampled during active COVID-19.

V and J are TRBV3-1 (or the pseudogene TRBV3-2) and TRBJ2-2; TRBD1 matches at 7 bases. The CDR3 runs to 16 residues. The germline CDR1 and CDR2 sequences are LGHDT and YNNKEL (reference sequence). Germline trimming cut 4 bases from V and 4 bases from J; bases unmatched to any gene: 9. CDR3 coding DNA: TGTGCCAGCAGCCGAAGGACAGGCTTCGGCACCGGGGAGCTGTTTTTT. Translated: CASSRRTGFGTGELFF.

V is TRBV4-1 and J is TRBJ1-1; TRBD1 might be the D (5 bases). CDR1 is MGHRA, CDR2 YSYEKL, per germline. V was pared by 3 bases and J by 4 bases, with 15 bases between. The CDR3 has 15 residues. In DNA form, the CDR3 reads TGCGCCAGCAGCCACATAATTTCAGGGATCACTGAAGCTTTCTTT. This codes for CASSHIISGITEAFF.

The V call is TRBV2, the J call TRBJ2-1, with 7 bases fitting TRBD2. Germline values: CDR1 SNHLY, CDR2 FYNNEI. Trimming cost V 6 bases and J 7 bases; bases outside gene matches: 15. The CDR3 has 16 amino acids. In nucleotides, the CDR3 is TGTGCCAGCAGGGACATGGCGGGAGTAGTAAGGAATGAGCAGTTCTTC. Amino acids: CASRDMAGVVRNEQFF.

V gene TRBV5-1 combines with J gene TRBJ1-5; D unresolved. The CDR3 sequence is 13 residues long. Trimming pared 4 bases from V and 5 bases from J, leaving 10 bases between. Germline V gene lookup returns CDR1 SGHRS and CDR2 YFSETQ. CDR3 region: CASSGGSDQPQHF. In DNA form, the CDR3 reads TGCGCCAGCAGCGGCGGATCCGATCAGCCCCAGCATTTT.

V is TRBV7-3 and J is TRBJ1-1; D is uncertain. The germline gives CDR1 SGHTA, CDR2 FQGTGA. The length of the CDR3 is 15 residues. Trimming took 2 bases from V and 1 from J, leaving 11 bases between them. CDR3 DNA: TGTGCCAGCAGCTTAGGAGGGAATAGGAACACTGAAGCTTTCTTT. Its translation is CASSLGGNRNTEAFF.

The chain recombines TRBV3-1 (or the pseudogene TRBV3-2) with TRBJ2-5; D is ambiguous. V was pared by 6 bases and J by 5 bases, with 16 bases between. The CDR3 is made up of 14 amino acids. Germline values: CDR1 LGHDT, CDR2 YNNKEL (reference sequence). CDR3 loop: CASSRPYVGETQYF. DNA for the CDR3: TGTGCCAGCAGTCGTCCTTACGTCGGGGAGACCCAGTACTTC.

The genes are TRBV27 and TRBJ2-3; possibly TRBD1 for D (7 bases). CDR3 length: 13 amino acids. Per germline, CDR1 MNHEY and CDR2 SMNVEV (reference sequence). V was clipped by 2 bases and J by 5 bases, with 8 bases between them. The CDR3 DNA follows: TGTGCCAGCAGTTTACAGGGGGGAGATACGCAGTATTTT. Encoded protein: CASSLQGGDTQYF.

This clone has just a few counts. The V call is TRBV7-9, the J call TRBJ1-2, with a possible D match to TRBD1 (6 bases). CDR1 is SEHNR and CDR2 is FQNEAQ in the germline V gene (reference sequence). V dropped 5 bases and J dropped 0 bases, with 13 bases sitting between them. CDR3 length: 15 residues. The CDR3 coding sequence is TGTGCCAGCAGCCAACAGGGCTTAGCTAACTATGGCTACACCTTC. Translating gives CASSQQGLANYGYTF.

This rearrangement joins TRBV24-1 to TRBJ2-7, with a weak D call TRBD1 (5 bases). In germline, CDR1 is KGHDR, CDR2 SFDVKD. The V end was cut by 3 bases, the J end by 2 bases, with 13 bases between. This CDR3 region has 15 residues. The CDR3 nucleotides are TGTGCCACCAGTGATCCCCGACAGAGAACCTACGAGCAGTACTTC. This codes for CATSDPRQRTYEQYF.

The chain is built from TRBV19 and TRBJ1-1; 7 positions match TRBD1. Germline V gene lookup returns CDR1 LNHDA and CDR2 SQIVND (reference sequence). The J segment lost 5 bases and the V segment lost 3 bases, leaving 6 bases of the junction unmatched. CDR3 length: 14 residues. The CDR3 bases are TGTGCCAGTAGTATTACAGGGGTGGGAACTGAAGCTTTCTTT. Encoded protein: CASSITGVGTEAFF. The full variable domain, rest sourced from reference TRBV19 and TRBJ1-1, is DGGITQSPKYLFRKEGQNVTLSCEQNLNHDAMYWYRQDPGQGLRLIYYSQIVNDFQKGDIAEGYSVSREKKESFPLTVTSAQKNPTAFYLCASSITGVGTEAFFGQGTRLTVV.

This clone was seen only a few times. The chain links TRBV18 to TRBJ2-2; tentative D call: TRBD1 (6 bases). Germline CDR1 is KGHSH and CDR2 is LQKENI. The germline V and J ends were trimmed by 2 bases and 4 bases, with 8 bases remaining between them. The CDR3 contains 14 residues. CDR3 DNA sequence: TGTGCCAGCTCACCAGGACAGCGCACCGGGGAGCTGTTTTTT. Its translation: CASSPGQRTGELFF.